These 5 T cell receptor beta chains share one sample of origin, sequenced in a study of blood T cell repertoires in COVID-19. Data came from immunoSEQ multiplex PCR; TCRdb stores just in-frame clones and leaves some out. Of about 170,000 clones listed, around 82% are singletons. The sequencing sample was made of peripheral blood. These receptor sequences come from a man aged 55 to 69 who had recovered from COVID-19.

The chain couples TRBV24-1 to TRBJ2-7; TRBD1 matches 10 bases. The trim removed 4 bases at V and 3 bases at J, leaving 8 bases unmatched. CDR1 is KGHDR, CDR2 SFDVKD, per germline. The CDR3 sequence is 16 residues long. CDR3 region: CATSDKRTGGNYEQYF. CDR3 sequence (DNA): TGTGCCACCAGTGACAAAAGGACAGGGGGAAACTACGAGCAGTACTTC.

This chain links TRBV7-3 with TRBJ1-1; a possible D gene is TRBD1 (5 bases). From germline, CDR1 is SGHTA and CDR2 FQGTGA. The CDR3 is 14 amino acids. Trimming left V 5 bases short and J 1 base short, with 11 bases between. For the CDR3, the DNA is TGTGCCAGCAGCCTCGGACATCAGAACACTGAAGCTTTCTTT. Amino acids: CASSLGHQNTEAFF.

This clone has more than one count but fewer than ten. J is TRBJ2-7 and V is TRBV5-1; 7 bases are a match to TRBD1. Germline loops: CDR1 SGHRS, CDR2 YFSETQ. Trimming took 0 bases from V and 2 from J; bases not matched to a gene: 2. The CDR3 has 14 amino acids. CDR3: CASSLVQGAYEQYF. Here the CDR3 DNA reads TGCGCCAGCAGCTTGGTGCAGGGGGCCTACGAGCAGTACTTC.

The DNA for the CDR3 is TGTGCCAGCAGTTGGGGCTCTGGGTTTGAAGCTTTCTTT. It codes for CASSWGSGFEAFF. The rearrangement uses TRBV6-5 and TRBJ1-1; TRBD1 might be the D (5 bases). This CDR3 region has 13 residues. Trimming removed 4 bases from V and 7 bases from J, with 13 bases in between. Per the germline V gene, CDR1 is MNHEY and CDR2 is SVGAGI.

This clone showed up just once. The chain is built from TRBV2 and TRBJ2-5, with TRBD2 matching 10 bases. Per the germline V gene, CDR1 is SNHLY and CDR2 is FYNNEI. Trimming removed 4 bases from V and 4 bases from J; junction bases left unmatched: 9. The CDR3 length is 16 residues. As DNA, the CDR3 is TGTGCCAGCAGTGGCCCAGAGCGGGGGGGCGGAGAGACCCAGTACTTC. Translated: CASSGPERGGGETQYF.